This TCR beta chain originates from a study of blood T cell repertoires in COVID-19 (TCRdb year 2020). About the full investigation: Samples covering the acute and convalescent phases of COVID-19 were provided by collaborators in the United States, Italy and Spain. The material from the prospective study consisted of cDNA or gDNA derived from T cells, B-cell-depleted T cells, or PBMCs. The dataset comprised deeply sampled blood TCRbeta repertoires from subjects exposed to, actively infected with, or recovered from COVID-19. The repertoires were released in a freely available public database meant as a resource for research on the immune response to SARS-CoV-2. The samples were drawn from two sources: the first 160 participants of the ongoing ImmuneRACE study, and 1,000 to 1,500 subjects contributed by 6 global collaborators. The sample metadata nearly always contained a de-identified subject ID, COVID-19 status, age in years and sex. HLA class I and class II types, where available, came from metadata supplied by the sample provider rather than from assay-based typing. The study at large found these results: The amount of clinical and demographic metadata varied by source and participant and was provided uncurated.

TCRbeta CDR3 regions were amplified from genomic DNA by means of the immunoSEQ Assay, a bias-controlled multiplex PCR. The authors' analysis ran thus. The number of nucleated cells in each sample was estimated by amplification of reference gene primers within the assay. Sequence reads were collapsed and filtered to measure the absolute abundance of every unique TCRbeta CDR3 rearrangement. Productive Simpson clonality was computed per sample as the square root of Simpson's diversity index over productive rearrangements. TCRdb re-hosts the immuneACCESS table, in-frame sequences only. Its copies lack some clones; in the studies checked, an unresolved V gene accounts for under half of them, and the cause for the rest is not known. V and J calls and clone size are as listed in that table; D and trimming were resolved from the DNA. Here the sample has approximately 210,000 clones; around 89% occur a single time. 4% to 5% of the sample is in the top ten clones.

The collaborating institutions used their own protocols to collect whole blood in K2EDTA tubes. For TCRbeta analysis, collaborator samples were shipped as frozen whole blood, as isolated PBMCs, or as DNA extracted from either sample type. For this clone: Its cognate antigen has yet to be identified. Qualities for individual bases were not recorded, and no much larger clone is one base off.

CDR1 and CDR2 were assigned from the germline V gene (reference sequence) as WNHNN and SYGVQD. V sheds 5 bases and J sheds 2 bases, leaving 9 bases between their ends. Taken from cysteine to phenylalanine, the CDR3 has 13 residues. Of all the DNA, just the CDR3 is kept, 39 bases in frame from base 1. The V and J segments used are TRBV10-1 and TRBJ2-5; TRBD1 might be the D gene, on 6 matching bases. The sequence came from a human donor in a cohort sampled during active COVID-19. Sequencing used peripheral blood. The nucleotide sequence is given as TGCGCCAGCAGTAGGACAGTACAAGAGACCCAGTACTTC. Translated, this gives CASSRTVQETQYF.